This TCR beta chain originates from a study of CD8 T cells in ankylosing spondylitis. TCRdb re-called the 5' RACE reads through MiXCR, storing one row per CDR3 protein. The data show 300,000 to 400,000 distinct CDR3 sequences, around 10% seen once. This receptor was obtained from a female donor with ankylosing spondylitis or in good health (not recorded which). The source material was blood, either unsorted or a sorted T cell fraction (not recorded which).

The CDR3 protein is CASSPQGLAGYNEQFF. CDR3 bases: TGCGCCAGCAGCCCACAGGGACTAGCGGGTTACAATGAGCAGTTCTTC. The V gene is TRBV5-1, the J gene TRBJ2-1, with TRBD2 identical over 12 bases. The V gene end was trimmed by 4 bases and the J gene end by 4 bases; junction bases not matched to a gene: 6. The CDR3 loop spans 16 amino acids. Looked up from germline, CDR1 is SGHRS and CDR2 is YFSETQ.